The clone carrying this T cell receptor beta chain was seen at least ten times. TCRdb re-derived calls from the 5' RACE reads in MiXCR, one entry per CDR3 protein. The data show about 63,000 distinct CDR3 sequences, less than 8.5% seen once. The data are from a study of T cells after yellow fever vaccination. Germline lookup yields CDR1 SGHVS and CDR2 FQNEAQ. The CDR3 is 16 residues long. V lost 5 bases to trimming and J lost 2 bases; unmatched junction nucleotides: 3. The chain joins TRBV7-8 to TRBJ2-1; 13 positions agree with TRBD2. This material consisted of CD8+ T cells sorted from PBMCs, taken 15 days after the yellow fever booster vaccination. The TCR originated in a man aged 30 to 39 who received the YFV17D yellow fever vaccine. The CDR3 DNA follows: TGTGCCAGCAGCGCCGGGACTAGCGGGGCCTACAATGAGCAGTTCTTC. Protein: CASSAGTSGAYNEQFF.